Each of the 21 T cell receptor beta chains below was sequenced from the same sample in a study of OX40 agonist ivuxolimab in advanced cancers. The data were produced by immunoSEQ multiplex PCR, yet TCRdb's version contains in-frame clones alone and is incomplete. This sample carries about 70,000 clones, 80% to 90% of them seen once, and the ten largest clones take under 3%. The sequences come from CD4+ or CD8+ T cells sorted from blood, collected in a trial of the OX40 agonist ivuxolimab. The source is an adult with an advanced solid tumor such as melanoma, head and neck, liver or kidney cancer.

V and J are TRBV2 and TRBJ2-1; TRBD2 is a possible D gene (5 bases). V was cut by 0 bases and J by 5 bases, with 8 bases left in between. This CDR3 spans 14 amino acids. Per germline, CDR1 SNHLY and CDR2 FYNNEI. Written as DNA, the CDR3 is TGTGCCAGCAGTGAAGCATGGAGGAACAATGAGCAGTTCTTC. Amino acids: CASSEAWRNNEQFF.

The rearrangement joins TRBV7-3 to TRBJ2-2; D is unclear. There are 13 residues in the CDR3. CDR1 SGHTA and CDR2 FQGTGA come from the germline V gene. The ends were cut back, 1 base at V and 6 bases at J, with 6 bases in the middle. CDR3 in DNA: TGTGCCAGCAGCTTAATAGTTGCCGGGGAGCTGTTTTTT. Translating gives CASSLIVAGELFF. The entire variable domain, with the rest obtained from reference TRBV7-3 and TRBJ2-2, is as follows: GAGVSQTPSNKVTEKGKYVELRCDPISGHTALYWYRQSLGQGPEFLIYFQGTGAADDSGLPNDRFFAVRPEGSVSTLKIQRTERGDSAVYLCASSLIVAGELFFGEGSRLTVL.

The gene calls are TRBV9 and TRBJ2-7; TRBD2 might be the D (7 bases). The CDR3 is 13 residues long. Germline V gene data show CDR1 as SGDLS and CDR2 as YYNGEE. The V gene lost 3 bases and the J gene lost 6 bases, with 13 bases spanning the gap. The DNA of the CDR3 is TGTGCCAGCAGCGCGACTAGCAGGGGCGAGCAGTACTTC. Residues: CASSATSRGEQYF.

The rearrangement links TRBV18 to TRBJ1-1; D is unclear. CDR1 and CDR2 from the germline V gene are KGHSH and LQKENI. Between the trimmed V and J ends, which lost 2 bases and 0 bases, there was a span of 4 bases. The CDR3 length is 13 residues. The CDR3: CASSPEVNTEAFF. The CDR3 DNA is TGTGCCAGCTCACCAGAGGTGAACACTGAAGCTTTCTTT.

The chain couples TRBV28 to TRBJ1-1; 11 nucleotides agree with TRBD1. The CDR3 has 16 amino acids. The germline V gene has CDR1 MDHEN and CDR2 SYDVKM. The trim removed 6 bases at V and 2 bases at J, leaving 8 bases unmatched. CDR3: CASSWDRGEENTEAFF. Here the CDR3 DNA reads TGTGCCAGCAGCTGGGACAGGGGGGAAGAAAACACTGAAGCTTTCTTT.

In regard to this clone: A read error may produce the germline difference seen at one junction end. V is TRBV7-2 and J is TRBJ2-7; D remains unclear. From germline, CDR1 is SGHTA and CDR2 FQGNSA. This CDR3 contains 15 residues. The CDR3 DNA follows: TGTGCCAGCAGCTTAAGTCAGGAGAGCTCCTACGAGCAGTGCTTC. As protein: CASSLSQESSYEQCF.

V is TRBV19 and J is TRBJ1-5; 12 bases agree with TRBD1. Trimming at V came to 5 bases and at J to 4 bases, leaving 3 bases not matched to a gene. Germline CDR1 reads LNHDA; CDR2 reads SQIVND (reference sequence). This CDR3 region has 15 residues. CDR3 amino acids: CASSWDRGRNQPQHF. The CDR3 region has the DNA TGTGCCAGTAGTTGGGACAGGGGGCGAAATCAGCCCCAGCATTTT. The variable domain in full, with the rest retrieved from reference TRBV19 and TRBJ1-5, is DGGITQSPKYLFRKEGQNVTLSCEQNLNHDAMYWYRQDPGQGLRLIYYSQIVNDFQKGDIAEGYSVSREKKESFPLTVTSAQKNPTAFYLCASSWDRGRNQPQHFGDGTRLSIL.

The chain joins TRBV6-1 to TRBJ2-3; no definite D call. Germline CDR1 reads MNHNS; CDR2 reads SASEGT. Trimming removed 5 bases at V and 3 bases at J, with 3 bases between. This CDR3 region has 11 residues. This CDR3 reads CASSITDTQYF. The CDR3 bases are TGTGCCAGCAGTATTACAGATACGCAGTATTTT.

The genes are TRBV21-1 and TRBJ2-1; the D call in the table, TRBD1, was not verified against the DNA. TRBV21-1 is a pseudogene segment. The CDR3 totals 16 residues. The CDR3 is CASSAYRVPSYNEQFF. CDR3 nucleotide sequence: TGTGCCAGCAGCGCATACAGGGTACCCTCCTACAATGAGCAGTTCTTC.

The chain employs TRBV5-4 and TRBJ2-3; TRBD2 matches 11 bases. The V gene end was trimmed by 4 bases and the J gene end by 1 base; junction bases not matched to a gene: 5. The CDR3 runs to 16 residues. Germline V gene data show CDR1 as SGHNT and CDR2 as YYREEE (reference sequence). CDR3 sequence (DNA): TGTGCCAGCAGCACACCGACTAGCGGGGGCACAGATACGCAGTATTTT. Its translation: CASSTPTSGGTDTQYF.

The chain couples TRBV20-1 to TRBJ1-2, with 7 bases lining up with TRBD1. V gave up 5 bases and J gave up 7 bases; unmatched junction bases: 4. Germline loops: CDR1 DFQATT, CDR2 SNEGSKA (reference sequence). The CDR3 totals 11 residues. CDR3 sequence reads: CSAQGGSGYTF. The CDR3 DNA reads as TGCAGTGCTCAGGGGGGGTCTGGCTACACCTTC.

V gene TRBV23-1 combines with J gene TRBJ1-5; TRBD1 might be the D (5 bases). TRBV23-1 carries the ORF label, with uncertain function. The ends were cut back, 4 bases at V and 1 base at J, with 11 bases in the middle. The length of the CDR3 is 15 residues. The CDR3 spells CASSRQRGSNQPQHF. CDR3 DNA: TGCGCCAGCAGTCGGCAAAGGGGAAGCAATCAGCCCCAGCATTTT.

The V call is TRBV15, the J call TRBJ1-4; TRBD1 aligns across 8 bases. Looked up from germline, CDR1 is LNHNV and CDR2 is YYDKDF (reference sequence). This CDR3 has 17 amino acids. The J segment lost 6 bases and the V segment lost 1 base, leaving 10 bases of the junction unmatched. The CDR3 nucleotides are TGTGCCACCAGCAGAGGTGGGACAGGAAAGAACGATGAAAAACTGTTTTTT. Its protein is CATSRGGTGKNDEKLFF.

The V call is TRBV18, the J call TRBJ1-2; D is ambiguous. The germline V gene has CDR1 KGHSH and CDR2 LQKENI. The CDR3 runs to 11 residues. The V end lost 2 bases, the J end lost 4 bases, and 2 bases lay between the germline ends. The CDR3 coding sequence is TGTGCCAGCTCACCAGCCTATGGCTACACCTTC. It translates to CASSPAYGYTF.

In this sample, this clone turned up a few times. This chain uses TRBV18 with TRBJ1-5; D ambiguous. Trimming stripped 2 bases from V and 3 bases from J, with 5 bases between. The CDR3 covers 13 residues. Per the germline V gene, CDR1 is KGHSH and CDR2 is LQKENI. Here the CDR3 DNA reads TGTGCCAGCTCACCAGACGACAATCAGCCCCAGCATTTT. Translated, it gives CASSPDDNQPQHF.

The chain joins TRBV27 to TRBJ1-4, with D uncertain. CDR3 length equals 14 residues. Germline V lookup: CDR1 MNHEY, CDR2 SMNVEV (reference sequence). The V and J ends lost 4 bases and 8 bases respectively, with 14 bases between them. CDR3 DNA sequence: TGTGCCAGCAGTTCTTATGGATCCCACGAAAAACTGTTTTTT. Translated: CASSSYGSHEKLFF.

The genes are TRBV7-2 and TRBJ2-7; 8 nucleotides align to TRBD1. The CDR3 is 13 residues long. Germline V gene lookup returns CDR1 SGHTA and CDR2 FQGNSA. Trimming at V came to 1 base and at J to 7 bases, leaving 3 bases not matched to a gene. The CDR3 region has the DNA TGTGCCAGCAGCTTAGGCAGGGGGCAAGAGCAGTACTTC. Its translation: CASSLGRGQEQYF.

The chain couples TRBV19 to TRBJ2-3; a possible D gene is TRBD1 (6 bases). V lost 4 bases, J lost 0 bases, and 11 bases lay in between. CDR3 length equals 15 residues. Germline V CDR1 and CDR2: LNHDA, SQIVND (reference sequence). CDR3 sequence reads: CASSTQGFSTDTQYF. CDR3 nucleotide sequence: TGTGCCAGTAGTACACAGGGATTTAGCACAGATACGCAGTATTTT. Full variable domain (outside the CDR3, taken from reference TRBV19 and TRBJ2-3): DGGITQSPKYLFRKEGQNVTLSCEQNLNHDAMYWYRQDPGQGLRLIYYSQIVNDFQKGDIAEGYSVSREKKESFPLTVTSAQKNPTAFYLCASSTQGFSTDTQYFGPGTRLTVL.

The J gene is TRBJ2-3, the V gene TRBV5-4; the match to TRBD2 covers 13 bases. The trim removed 3 bases at V and 4 bases at J, leaving 8 bases unmatched. Germline V gene sequence: CDR1 SGHNT, CDR2 YYREEE (reference sequence). This CDR3 has 17 residues. CDR3 sequence reads: CASSSRTSGRGADTQYF. The CDR3 region has the DNA TGTGCCAGCAGCTCGCGGACTAGCGGGAGAGGGGCAGATACGCAGTATTTT.

The rearrangement links TRBV4-1 to TRBJ2-3; perhaps D is TRBD1 or TRBD2 (6 bases each). CDR1 is MGHRA, CDR2 YSYEKL, per germline. Trimming removed 3 bases at V and 4 bases at J, with 20 bases between. The CDR3 runs to 17 residues. The chain's CDR3 is CASSHPRGTGRPDTQYF. In DNA form, the CDR3 reads TGCGCCAGCAGCCACCCGAGGGGGACGGGGAGGCCAGATACGCAGTATTTT.

This clone has more than one count but fewer than ten. The chain uses TRBV5-1 and TRBJ1-5; possible D gene TRBD1, 6 bases. V lost 8 bases, J lost 3 bases, and 12 bases lay in between. The CDR3 loop spans 13 amino acids. Germline CDR1 reads SGHRS; CDR2 reads YFSETQ. The CDR3 protein is CARLDRSNQPQHF. For the CDR3, the DNA is TGCGCCAGGCTGGACAGATCCAATCAGCCCCAGCATTTT.